Listed below are T cell receptor beta chains from one sample, sequenced in a study of T-cell memory formation after mild COVID-19. Each CDR3 protein gets one entry after TCRdb re-called the 5' RACE reads with MiXCR. The sample has around 370,000 distinct CDR3 sequences, roughly 21% seen once. The sequenced sample consisted of PBMCs or a T cell subset sorted from them (not recorded which). Receptor source: an adult woman who had mild COVID-19 (a few samples of this study predate the infection). Cell type and time point are not known. Each CDR3 is given with its conserved first and last residue. Fields, in order: D gene, V gene, J gene, CDR3 length, clone size, CDR3 protein, CDR3 DNA. D genes are given only for firm matches. Size is omitted from some rows. Given values are once, few, many or a class for expanded clones.

d_call: TRBD2
v_call: TRBV5-1
j_call: TRBJ2-5
cdr3_length: 16
clone_size: .
cdr3_aa: CASSPTSGSRLETQYF
cdr3_nt: TGCGCCAGCAGCCCGACTAGCGGGAGCCGTTTGGAGACCCAGTACTTC

d_call: .
v_call: TRBV9
j_call: TRBJ1-2
cdr3_length: 16
clone_size: few
cdr3_aa: CASSPQPGTVNYGYTF
cdr3_nt: TGTGCCAGCAGCCCCCAGCCAGGGACCGTTAACTATGGCTACACCTTC

d_call: TRBD2
v_call: TRBV6-5
j_call: TRBJ2-3
cdr3_length: 14
clone_size: .
cdr3_aa: CASSYRDYTDTQYF
cdr3_nt: TGTGCCAGCAGTTACAGGGACTATACAGATACGCAGTATTTT

d_call: .
v_call: TRBV24-1
j_call: TRBJ2-5
cdr3_length: 11
clone_size: .
cdr3_aa: CATSDTKTQYF
cdr3_nt: TGTGCCACCAGTGATACCAAGACCCAGTACTTC

d_call: TRBD1
v_call: TRBV15
j_call: TRBJ1-1
cdr3_length: 15
clone_size: once
cdr3_aa: CATSRDRQGNTEAFF
cdr3_nt: TGTGCCACCAGCAGGGACCGACAGGGGAACACTGAAGCTTTCTTT

d_call: .
v_call: TRBV7-9
j_call: TRBJ1-1
cdr3_length: 14
clone_size: .
cdr3_aa: CASSLPGTGTEAFF
cdr3_nt: TGTGCCAGCAGCCTCCCAGGGACGGGGACTGAAGCTTTCTTT

d_call: TRBD2
v_call: TRBV12-3/TRBV12-4
j_call: TRBJ2-7
cdr3_length: 16
clone_size: .
cdr3_aa: CASSFRTSGGAYEQYF
cdr3_nt: TGTGCCAGCAGTTTTAGGACTAGCGGGGGTGCCTACGAGCAGTACTTC

d_call: .
v_call: TRBV27
j_call: TRBJ1-2
cdr3_length: 12
clone_size: .
cdr3_aa: CASGGWLYGYTF
cdr3_nt: TGTGCCAGCGGAGGGTGGCTCTATGGCTACACCTTC

d_call: TRBD1
v_call: TRBV30
j_call: TRBJ1-2
cdr3_length: 15
clone_size: few
cdr3_aa: CARDRTGQGDYGYTF
cdr3_nt: TGTGCCCGGGATAGAACGGGACAGGGCGACTATGGCTACACCTTC

d_call: .
v_call: TRBV5-1
j_call: TRBJ2-2
cdr3_length: 14
clone_size: few
cdr3_aa: CASSFGPVTGELFF
cdr3_nt: TGCGCCAGCAGCTTCGGACCCGTCACTGGGGAGCTGTTTTTT

d_call: .
v_call: TRBV20-1
j_call: TRBJ1-6
cdr3_length: 14
clone_size: .
cdr3_aa: CSARVGQGDSPLHF
cdr3_nt: TGCAGTGCTAGAGTGGGGCAGGGTGATTCACCCCTCCACTTT

d_call: .
v_call: TRBV7-2
j_call: TRBJ2-7
cdr3_length: 15
clone_size: .
cdr3_aa: CASSPAERFGYEQYF
cdr3_nt: TGTGCCAGCAGTCCCGCCGAACGATTTGGGTACGAGCAGTACTTC

d_call: .
v_call: TRBV7-6
j_call: TRBJ1-2
cdr3_length: 15
clone_size: few
cdr3_aa: CASSLAPGMDYGYTF
cdr3_nt: TGTGCCAGCAGCTTAGCCCCAGGGATGGACTATGGCTACACCTTC

d_call: .
v_call: TRBV24-1
j_call: TRBJ2-3
cdr3_length: 13
clone_size: .
cdr3_aa: CATSNTLTDTQYF
cdr3_nt: TGTGCCACCAGCAACACCCTAACAGATACGCAGTATTTT

d_call: .
v_call: TRBV2
j_call: TRBJ2-7
cdr3_length: 12
clone_size: .
cdr3_aa: CASKTPGGEQYF
cdr3_nt: TGTGCCAGCAAAACTCCTGGGGGGGAGCAGTACTTC

d_call: TRBD1
v_call: TRBV7-9
j_call: TRBJ1-5
cdr3_length: 16
clone_size: .
cdr3_aa: CASSTWDRGFNQPQHF
cdr3_nt: TGTGCCAGCAGCACGTGGGACAGGGGTTTCAATCAGCCCCAGCATTTT

d_call: .
v_call: TRBV20-1
j_call: TRBJ1-5
cdr3_length: 15
clone_size: .
cdr3_aa: CSARVAGRSNQPQHF
cdr3_nt: TGCAGTGCTAGAGTAGCGGGCAGAAGCAATCAGCCCCAGCATTTT

d_call: .
v_call: TRBV12-3/TRBV12-4
j_call: TRBJ2-2
cdr3_length: 15
clone_size: few
cdr3_aa: CASSPPALGNGELFF
cdr3_nt: TGTGCCAGCAGTCCCCCGGCCCTAGGGAACGGGGAGCTGTTTTTT

d_call: .
v_call: TRBV12-3/TRBV12-4
j_call: TRBJ1-5
cdr3_length: 15
clone_size: .
cdr3_aa: CASSLGGILAQPQHF
cdr3_nt: TGTGCCAGCAGTTTAGGGGGCATCCTGGCCCAGCCCCAGCATTTT

d_call: TRBD2
v_call: TRBV20-1
j_call: TRBJ2-5
cdr3_length: 16
clone_size: few
cdr3_aa: CSASTGTSGEQETQYF
cdr3_nt: TGCAGTGCTAGCACCGGGACTAGCGGGGAACAAGAGACCCAGTACTTC

d_call: TRBD2
v_call: TRBV6-6
j_call: TRBJ2-1
cdr3_length: 15
clone_size: many
cdr3_aa: CASSLIAGGNNEQFF
cdr3_nt: TGTGCCAGCAGTCTCATAGCGGGGGGGAACAATGAGCAGTTCTTC

d_call: .
v_call: TRBV4-1
j_call: TRBJ1-1
cdr3_length: 15
clone_size: .
cdr3_aa: CASSQEVGLGTEAFF
cdr3_nt: TGCGCCAGCAGCCAAGAGGTCGGCTTAGGGACTGAAGCTTTCTTT

d_call: TRBD1
v_call: TRBV20-1
j_call: TRBJ1-1
cdr3_length: 12
clone_size: few
cdr3_aa: CQMTGESTEAFF
cdr3_nt: TGCCAGATGACAGGGGAGAGCACTGAAGCTTTCTTT

d_call: TRBD2
v_call: TRBV5-1
j_call: TRBJ2-5
cdr3_length: 17
clone_size: .
cdr3_aa: CASSPRASGGYTETQYF
cdr3_nt: TGCGCCAGCAGCCCCCGCGCTAGCGGGGGGTACACAGAGACCCAGTACTTC

d_call: TRBD2
v_call: TRBV25-1
j_call: TRBJ2-3
cdr3_length: 18
clone_size: .
cdr3_aa: CASSDPLAGALLTDTQYF
cdr3_nt: TGTGCCAGCAGTGACCCCCTAGCGGGGGCCCTCCTCACAGATACGCAGTATTTT

d_call: .
v_call: TRBV11-1
j_call: TRBJ2-5
cdr3_length: 15
clone_size: .
cdr3_aa: CASSPPEGDLETQYF
cdr3_nt: TGTGCCAGCAGCCCACCGGAAGGAGACCTAGAGACCCAGTACTTC

d_call: .
v_call: TRBV6-5
j_call: TRBJ2-7
cdr3_length: 12
clone_size: .
cdr3_aa: CASSSQGPEQYF
cdr3_nt: TGTGCCAGCAGTTCACAGGGTCCCGAGCAGTACTTC

d_call: .
v_call: TRBV15
j_call: TRBJ2-7
cdr3_length: 14
clone_size: .
cdr3_aa: CATSRGTVSNEQYF
cdr3_nt: TGTGCCACCAGCAGAGGAACAGTGAGCAACGAGCAGTACTTC

d_call: .
v_call: TRBV6-6
j_call: TRBJ1-1
cdr3_length: 13
clone_size: .
cdr3_aa: CASSTGTWTEAFF
cdr3_nt: TGTGCCAGCAGCACCGGGACGTGGACTGAAGCTTTCTTT

d_call: .
v_call: TRBV6-5
j_call: TRBJ2-5
cdr3_length: 14
clone_size: .
cdr3_aa: CASSYSGVQETQYF
cdr3_nt: TGTGCCAGCAGTTACTCGGGAGTTCAAGAGACCCAGTACTTC

d_call: .
v_call: TRBV21-1
j_call: TRBJ2-7
cdr3_length: 17
clone_size: .
cdr3_aa: CASSKDSMNVGPYEQYF
cdr3_nt: TGTGCCAGCAGCAAAGACTCGATGAACGTTGGGCCCTACGAGCAGTACTTC

d_call: .
v_call: TRBV6-5
j_call: TRBJ2-5
cdr3_length: 15
clone_size: .
cdr3_aa: CASSYSPGAGETQYF
cdr3_nt: TGTGCCAGCAGTTACTCCCCCGGAGCGGGAGAGACCCAGTACTTC

d_call: .
v_call: TRBV7-6
j_call: TRBJ1-6
cdr3_length: 14
clone_size: few
cdr3_aa: CASSSDRHNSPLHF
cdr3_nt: TGTGCCAGCAGCTCAGACAGGCACAATTCACCCCTCCACTTT

d_call: .
v_call: TRBV4-2
j_call: TRBJ1-1
cdr3_length: 16
clone_size: many
cdr3_aa: CASSFRIRTGPTEAFF
cdr3_nt: TGTGCCAGCAGCTTCCGAATTCGGACCGGGCCCACTGAAGCTTTCTTT